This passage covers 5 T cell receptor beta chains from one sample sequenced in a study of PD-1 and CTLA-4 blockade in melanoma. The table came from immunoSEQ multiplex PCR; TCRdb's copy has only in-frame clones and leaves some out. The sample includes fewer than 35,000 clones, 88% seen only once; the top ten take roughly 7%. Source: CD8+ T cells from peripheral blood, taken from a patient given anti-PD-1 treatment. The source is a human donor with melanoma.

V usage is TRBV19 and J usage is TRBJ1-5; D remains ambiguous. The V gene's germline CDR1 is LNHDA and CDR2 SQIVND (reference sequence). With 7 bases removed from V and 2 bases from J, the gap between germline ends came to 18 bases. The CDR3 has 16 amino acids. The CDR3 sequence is CASIPSVFGGNQPQHF. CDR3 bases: TGTGCCAGTATCCCCTCGGTTTTTGGGGGCAATCAGCCCCAGCATTTT.

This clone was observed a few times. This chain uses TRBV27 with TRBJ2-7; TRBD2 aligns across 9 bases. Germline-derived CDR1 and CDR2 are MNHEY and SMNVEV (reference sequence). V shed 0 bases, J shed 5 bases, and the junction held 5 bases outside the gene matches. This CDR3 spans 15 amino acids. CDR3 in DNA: TGTGCCAGCAGTTTATCGCCTAGCGGGGCCAACGAGCAGTACTTC. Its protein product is CASSLSPSGANEQYF.

CDR3 residues: CASSQGENYEQYF. The CDR3 nucleotides are TGTGCCAGCAGCCAGGGGGAAAACTACGAGCAGTACTTC. The rearrangement links TRBV4-2 to TRBJ2-7, with D perhaps matching TRBD1 or TRBD2 (5 bases each). With 3 bases removed from V and 3 bases from J, the gap between germline ends came to 9 bases. The CDR3 is 13 amino acids. Germline V gene data show CDR1 as LGHNA and CDR2 as YNFKEQ.

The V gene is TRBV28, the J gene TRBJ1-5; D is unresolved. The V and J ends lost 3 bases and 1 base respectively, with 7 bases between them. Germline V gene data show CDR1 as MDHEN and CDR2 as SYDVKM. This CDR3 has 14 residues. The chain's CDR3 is CASSLPGSNQPQHF. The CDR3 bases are TGTGCCAGCAGTTTGCCCGGCAGCAATCAGCCCCAGCATTTT.

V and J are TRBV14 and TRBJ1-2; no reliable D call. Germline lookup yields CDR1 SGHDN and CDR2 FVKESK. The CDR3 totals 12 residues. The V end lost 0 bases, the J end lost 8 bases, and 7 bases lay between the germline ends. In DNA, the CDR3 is TGTGCCAGCAGCCAAGAACCCGGAGGCTACACCTTC. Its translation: CASSQEPGGYTF.